Described below is a single T cell receptor beta chain sequence and its context. Clones were sequenced by immunoSEQ multiplex PCR, and TCRdb holds only the in-frame ones, with some missing. The sample shows fewer than 150,000 clones, about 89% of them seen only once. These data belong to a study of T cells after somatic rescue of genetic block. Looked up from germline, CDR1 is SGHTA and CDR2 is FQGTGA. CDR3 length: 15 amino acids. Trimming stripped 2 bases from V and 1 base from J, with 10 bases between. This receptor was taken from a woman aged 18-29 years. Sequences were obtained from peripheral blood mononuclear cells (PBMCs). The chain carries TRBV7-3 and TRBJ2-3; D remains unclear. CDR3 nucleotides: TGTGCCAGCAGCTTATTTGGGCTGGGCACAGATACGCAGTATTTT. The encoded protein is CASSLFGLGTDTQYF. Filled out from reference TRBV7-3 and TRBJ2-3, the complete variable domain reads GAGVSQTPSNKVTEKGKYVELRCDPISGHTALYWYRQSLGQGPEFLIYFQGTGAADDSGLPNDRFFAVRPEGSVSTLKIQRTERGDSAVYLCASSLFGLGTDTQYFGPGTRLTVL.